These 19 T cell receptor beta chains were sequenced from one sample in a study of T cell repertoires in cytomegalovirus infection (dated by TCRdb to between 2018 and 2020). The treatment or condition label, as the study defines it: in vitro stimulation with specific CMV peptide epitopes to enrich CMV-specific T cells. These receptors are not linked to any known antigen. Sequenced on an Illumina HiSeq 1500. The public sequencing data were trimmed at Q25 with fastp and processed into clonotypes with MiXCR by TCRdb, which kept only in-frame beta chains. One record per CDR3 amino acid sequence lists the most common genes and DNA. The sample yields tens of thousands of distinct CDR3 sequences; 28% were counted once. Of the sample, roughly three fifths is held by the ten largest clones. The starting material was CD8+ T cells from cultured PBMCs, obtained from culture after CMV antigen stimulation. These receptors came from a human donor in good health (CMV status not recorded). Some clones in this sample may be carry-over from other donors' samples.

This clonotype appeared a few times. The CDR3 DNA follows: TGTGCCAGCAGCCTCGAGAGCTCCTACAATGAGCAGTTCTTC. Encoded protein: CASSLESSYNEQFF. The V gene is TRBV7-9, the J gene TRBJ2-1; D is undetermined. The CDR3 loop spans 14 amino acids. V was cut by 5 bases and J by 0 bases, with 8 bases left in between. CDR1 SEHNR and CDR2 FQNEAQ come from the germline V gene (reference sequence).

The V call is TRBV5-6, the J call TRBJ1-1; D remains ambiguous. CDR1 is SGHDT and CDR2 is YYEEEE in the germline V gene. Trimming took 1 base from V and 5 from J, leaving 9 bases between them. The CDR3 is 13 residues long. The CDR3 is CASSLRRETEAFF. The CDR3 nucleotides read TGTGCCAGCAGCTTGAGGAGGGAAACTGAAGCTTTCTTT.

The V gene is TRBV19, the J gene TRBJ1-1, with unresolved D. Trimming removed 1 base from V and 2 bases from J, with 11 bases in between. CDR3 length: 15 residues. In germline, CDR1 is LNHDA, CDR2 SQIVND (reference sequence). The CDR3 DNA is TGTGCCAGTAGTATAGGACTGACTGCCAACACTGAAGCTTTCTTT. This gives the protein CASSIGLTANTEAFF.

The chain is built from TRBV5-5 and TRBJ1-6; weak D call: TRBD1 (5 bases). V shed 4 bases and J shed 10 bases, with 9 bases lying between them. The CDR3 loop spans 12 amino acids. CDR1 is SGHKS and CDR2 is YYEKEE in the germline V gene (reference sequence). The CDR3 is CASSPGLSPLHF. For the CDR3, the DNA is TGTGCCAGCAGCCCGGGACTGTCACCCCTCCACTTT.

The sample holds one count of this clonotype. V is TRBV3-1 and J is TRBJ2-2, with a weak D call TRBD1 (5 bases). Germline V CDR1 and CDR2: LGHDT, YNNKEL (reference sequence). Trimming stripped 0 bases from V and 0 bases from J, with 8 bases between. This CDR3 has 16 amino acids. The CDR3 sequence is CASSQDWTSNTGELFF. The DNA of the CDR3 is TGTGCCAGCAGCCAAGATTGGACATCGAACACCGGGGAGCTGTTTTTT.

The rearrangement links TRBV5-4 to TRBJ2-2, with 7 nucleotides matching TRBD2. Germline V gives CDR1 SGHNT, CDR2 YYREEE (reference sequence). The V gene end was trimmed by 3 bases and the J gene end by 1 base; junction bases not matched to a gene: 6. CDR3 length: 16 residues. CDR3 in amino acids: CASSSGRGVNTGELFF. CDR3 DNA sequence: TGTGCCAGCAGCTCCGGACGGGGGGTGAACACCGGGGAGCTGTTTTTT.

This clonotype was seen only a few times. The CDR3 reads CASSDDRESTGELFF. In DNA, the CDR3 is TGTGCCAGCAGCGACGACAGGGAAAGCACCGGGGAGCTGTTTTTT. J is TRBJ2-2 and V is TRBV9, with 7 bases that match TRBD1. CDR1 is SGDLS and CDR2 is YYNGEE in the germline V gene. The J segment lost 4 bases and the V segment lost 3 bases, leaving 6 bases of the junction unmatched. The CDR3 has 15 residues.

Here the CDR3 DNA reads TGTGCCAGCAGCTTCCTAGGGACAGGGTATGAAGCTTTCTTT. Protein product: CASSFLGTGYEAFF. The genes are TRBV5-5 and TRBJ1-1; 9 positions match TRBD1. Looked up from germline, CDR1 is SGHKS and CDR2 is YYEKEE (reference sequence). There are 14 residues in the CDR3. J lost 7 bases, V lost 2 bases, and 6 bases had no gene match.

The V gene is TRBV2, the J gene TRBJ2-1; a weak D match, TRBD2 (5 bases). Germline V lookup: CDR1 SNHLY, CDR2 FYNNEI. V was clipped by 7 bases and J by 4 bases, with 14 bases between them. The CDR3 has 14 residues. The CDR3 loop is CASMAGDGYNEQFF. CDR3 bases: TGTGCCAGCATGGCGGGTGATGGATACAATGAGCAGTTCTTC.

CDR3 sequence reads: CASSQDSKGLADLAKNIQYF. CDR3 sequence (DNA): TGCGCCAGCAGCCAAGATTCCAAGGGACTAGCGGATTTAGCCAAAAACATTCAGTACTTC. J is TRBJ2-4 and V is TRBV4-3, with 11 nucleotides matching TRBD2. CDR1 is LGHNA and CDR2 is YSLEER in the germline V gene. V lost 0 bases and J lost 0; bases outside the gene matches: 10. The CDR3 is 20 amino acids.

The CDR3 bases are TGTGCCAGCAGTCCAAGACAACTAGCGGGAGTCGGGCAGTACTTC. Residues: CASSPRQLAGVGQYF. The V call is TRBV28, the J call TRBJ2-7; 11 positions match TRBD2. The germline V gene has CDR1 MDHEN and CDR2 SYDVKM. The CDR3 spans 15 residues. V trimming: 5 bases; J trimming: 9 bases; junction bases outside the gene matches: 12. Full variable domain (outside the CDR3, taken from reference TRBV28 and TRBJ2-7): DVKVTQSSRYLVKRTGEKVFLECVQDMDHENMFWYRQDPGLGLRLIYFSYDVKMKEKGDIPEGYSVSREKKERFSLILESASTNQTSMYLCASSPRQLAGVGQYFGPGTRLTVT.

This clonotype was recorded a few times. The chain has TRBV9 and TRBJ2-3; no firm D call. This CDR3 is built from 14 residues. CDR1 and CDR2 from the germline V gene are SGDLS and YYNGEE. The V gene lost 4 bases and the J gene lost 6 bases, with 15 bases spanning the gap. The CDR3 loop is CASSPTHGRDTQYF. The CDR3 DNA sequence: TGTGCCAGCAGCCCTACACACGGACGGGATACGCAGTATTTT.

Within the sample, this clonotype is medium-sized. In DNA, the CDR3 is TGTGCCAGCAGCGGGACAGGGCTCGACACAGATACGCAGTATTTT. Residues: CASSGTGLDTDTQYF. This chain uses TRBV7-8 with TRBJ2-3; 9 bases map to TRBD1. This CDR3 has 15 residues. The germline CDR1 and CDR2 sequences are SGHVS and FQNEAQ. V dropped 5 bases and J dropped 2; count of bases not matched to a gene: 5.

V is TRBV13 and J is TRBJ1-1; D gene unclear. This CDR3 has 15 residues. The V end lost 0 bases, the J end lost 3 bases, and 11 bases lay between the germline ends. CDR1 and CDR2 from the germline V gene are PRHDT and FYEKMQ (reference sequence). CDR3 nucleotides: TGTGCCAGCAGCTTAGGTGGCCTGGGAGACACTGAAGCTTTCTTT. Protein sequence: CASSLGGLGDTEAFF.

Many counts were recorded for this clonotype. The chain is built from TRBV29-1 and TRBJ2-7, with 7 bases fitting TRBD1. CDR3 length: 13 amino acids. V trimming: 7 bases; J trimming: 1 base; junction bases outside the gene matches: 7. Germline loops: CDR1 SQVTM, CDR2 ANQGSEA. The CDR3: CSAKGARSYEQYF. For the CDR3, the DNA is TGCAGCGCGAAGGGGGCCAGATCCTACGAGCAGTACTTC.

This clonotype was counted a few times. V is TRBV2 and J is TRBJ1-2; possibly TRBD1 for D (5 bases). CDR3 length: 13 residues. Germline-derived CDR1 and CDR2 are SNHLY and FYNNEI. Deletions cut 6 bases from V and 5 bases from J, with 13 bases between. CDR3 sequence reads: CASSPGTDYGYTF. The CDR3 DNA sequence: TGTGCCAGCAGCCCCGGGACTGATTATGGCTACACCTTC.

This clonotype was observed many times. The chain employs TRBV4-3 and TRBJ1-2; unclear D gene. Germline V gene data show CDR1 as LGHNA and CDR2 as YSLEER. Trimming shortened V by 0 bases and J by 4 bases, and 18 bases separated the two germline ends. This CDR3 is built from 17 residues. The CDR3 DNA reads TGCGCCAGCAGCCAAGACCAAAACAGTCTCGATAGCTATGGCTACACCTTC. Residues: CASSQDQNSLDSYGYTF.

In its sample, this clonotype was seen many times. V is TRBV7-9 and J is TRBJ2-1; 9 positions agree with TRBD2. J was trimmed by 5 bases and V by 5 bases; bases with no gene match: 7. Germline CDR1 and CDR2: SEHNR and FQNEAQ (reference sequence). The CDR3 runs 15 residues. CDR3 coding DNA: TGTGCCAGCAGCCCTAGACTAGCGGTCCACAATGAGCAGTTCTTC. Its translation: CASSPRLAVHNEQFF.

Ten or more counts support this clonotype. The chain employs TRBV6-2 or TRBV6-3 and TRBJ2-1; 7 bases align to TRBD2. V lost 0 bases to trimming and J lost 6 bases; unmatched junction nucleotides: 5. The CDR3 has 15 residues. Germline CDR1 and CDR2: MNHEY and SVGEGT. Written as DNA, the CDR3 is TGTGCCAGCAGTTACTCGGTGGGAGGGCCCAATGAGCAGTTCTTC. Protein sequence: CASSYSVGGPNEQFF.